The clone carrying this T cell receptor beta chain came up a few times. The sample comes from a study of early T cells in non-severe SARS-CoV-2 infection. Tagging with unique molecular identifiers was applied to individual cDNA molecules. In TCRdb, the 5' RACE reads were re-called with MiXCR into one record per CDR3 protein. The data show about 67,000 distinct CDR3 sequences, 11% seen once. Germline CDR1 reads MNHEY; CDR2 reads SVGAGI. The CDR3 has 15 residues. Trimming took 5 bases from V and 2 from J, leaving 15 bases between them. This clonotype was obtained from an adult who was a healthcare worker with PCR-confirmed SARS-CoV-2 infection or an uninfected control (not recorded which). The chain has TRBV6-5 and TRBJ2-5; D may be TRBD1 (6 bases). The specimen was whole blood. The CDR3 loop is CASSGLRGAQETQYF. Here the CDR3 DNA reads TGTGCCAGCAGTGGGCTCAGGGGAGCTCAAGAGACCCAGTACTTC.